The 31 T cell receptor beta chains listed next were all sequenced from one sample in a study of tumor-infiltrating lymphocytes in primary liver carcinoma. The study co-extracted DNA and RNA from 20-30 mg of unsorted bulk tissue. A constant-region primer primed TCR beta cDNA synthesis from about 0.45 ug of total RNA. ARM-PCR was slightly modified, and three nested multiplex PCR rounds with it gave rise to the TCR beta libraries. The first two PCR rounds used TRBV1-TRBV30 forward primers with a C-beta reverse primer, about 10 cycles each. In TCRdb, the multiplex PCR reads were re-called with MiXCR into one record per CDR3 protein. Counted here are tens of thousands of distinct CDR3 sequences, about three quarters occurring once; the ten biggest clones make up over 25%. Sequenced: liver tumor tissue from sampling region 5. The sample's subset: tumor region T5, tumor centre. The receptors derive from a middle-aged man with primary liver carcinoma and hepatitis B virus infection.

As to this clonotype: A read error may be the cause here, since a much bigger clone is one base away. The chain recombines TRBV11-1 with TRBJ2-2; D remains ambiguous. Germline assignment: CDR1 SGHAT and CDR2 FQDESV (reference sequence). The length of the CDR3 is 13 residues. This chain's CDR3 is CASGFWDTGELFF. The CDR3 DNA sequence: TGTGCCAGCGGCTTTTGGGACACCGGGGAGCTGTTTTTT. Supplemented by reference TRBV11-1 and TRBJ2-2, the full variable domain reads EAEVAQSPRYKITEKSQAVAFWCDPISGHATLYWYRQILGQGPELLVQFQDESVVDDSQLPKDRFSAERLKGVDSTLKIQPAELGDSAMYLCASGFWDTGELFFGEGSRLTVL.

Regarding this clonotype: One base away lies a much larger clone, so this may be a sequencing read error. Here the CDR3 DNA reads TGTGCCAGCAGCTTAGGCGTACAGCCCTATGGCTACACCTTC. Translation: CASSLGVQPYGYTF. This chain uses TRBV7-9 with TRBJ1-2; D not certain. The CDR3 sequence is 14 residues long. V shed 1 base and J shed 4 bases, with 10 bases lying between them. The germline CDR1 and CDR2 sequences are SEHNR and FQNEAQ (reference sequence).

The chain employs TRBV24-1 and TRBJ2-7; no firm D call. Germline V lookup: CDR1 KGHDR, CDR2 SFDVKD. Between the trimmed V and J ends, which lost 10 bases and 3 bases, there was a span of 15 bases. The CDR3 contains 13 residues. The CDR3 bases are TGTGCCACTAGGCCGCAGGCCCACTACGAGCAGTACTTC. It specifies CATRPQAHYEQYF.

Comment on this clonotype: An end of the junction does not agree with germline; a read error may underlie this. The chain combines TRBV28 with TRBJ2-7; D may be TRBD2 (5 bases). Per the germline V gene, CDR1 is MDHEN and CDR2 is SYDVKM. This CDR3 has 14 amino acids. The CDR3 DNA follows: TGTGCCGGCAGTTTGGGAGCGAATCTCGGCGAGCAGTACTTC. Amino acid sequence: CAGSLGANLGEQYF.

The CDR3 bases are TGTGCCAGCAGTTTGATATCTTTGTTTCAGGACGAGCAGTACTTC. Translating it yields CASSLISLFQDEQYF. This sequence joins TRBV11-2 and TRBJ2-7, with D unclear. Trimming cost V 6 bases and J 5 bases, with 20 bases left between them. The germline gives CDR1 SGHAT, CDR2 FQNNGV. The CDR3 consists of 15 residues.

DNA of the CDR3: TGTGCCAGCAGCAAGGGACCCGCGGTTAGCACGGGTACACAGTATTTT. As protein: CASSKGPAVSTGTQYF. The genes are TRBV11-1 and TRBJ2-3; D may match TRBD1 or TRBD2 (5 bases each). The length of the CDR3 is 16 residues. Germline V gene data show CDR1 as SGHAT and CDR2 as FQDESV (reference sequence). V dropped 5 bases and J dropped 12 bases, with 27 bases sitting between them.

In the case of this clonotype: Possible read error: a much larger clone is one base away. This chain joins TRBV25-1 and TRBJ2-7; TRBD2 is a possible D gene (6 bases). Per germline, CDR1 MGHDK and CDR2 SYGVNS. The CDR3 totals 15 residues. This CDR3 is CASSERVAEGYEQHF. CDR3 nucleotide sequence: TGTGCCAGCAGTGAAAGGGTAGCGGAGGGTTACGAGCAGCACTTC.

This clonotype was counted many times. The rearrangement uses TRBV29-1 and TRBJ2-1; 15 bases are shared with TRBD2. CDR1 and CDR2 from the germline V gene are SQVTM and ANQGSEA. Losses at the gene ends were 7 bases for V and 8 bases for J; bases not matched to a gene: 3. The CDR3 runs 13 residues. CDR3 protein: CSGRTSGRDEQFF. The CDR3, as DNA: TGCAGCGGCCGGACTAGCGGGAGGGATGAGCAGTTCTTC.

Worth noting for this clonotype: A junction end diverges from the germline sequence, so it may reflect a read error. The V call is TRBV4-1, the J call TRBJ2-1; D is perhaps TRBD2 (6 bases). The length of the CDR3 is 13 residues. CDR1 is MGHRA, CDR2 YSYEKL, per germline. CDR3 DNA sequence: TGCGCCAGTAGCCAGACTTCTAGCGTCGAGCAGTTCTTC. Protein: CASSQTSSVEQFF.

A remark on this clonotype: As the CDR3 is not closed by the conserved phenylalanine or tryptophan, this likely results from a read error. The chain employs TRBV6-1 and TRBJ2-4, with D maybe TRBD1 (6 bases). The V and J ends lost 7 bases and 0 bases respectively, with 22 bases between them. Germline lookup yields CDR1 MNHNS and CDR2 SASEGT. This CDR3 has 18 amino acids. The CDR3 spells CASMPTGGTVQAKNIQYV. CDR3 in DNA: TGTGCCAGCATGCCGACAGGCGGAACTGTTCAAGCCAAAAACATTCAGTACGTC.

The rearrangement uses TRBV11-2 and TRBJ2-5; D call uncertain. The ends were cut back, 6 bases at V and 0 bases at J, with 17 bases in the middle. The CDR3 loop spans 16 amino acids. Per germline, CDR1 SGHAT and CDR2 FQNNGV. CDR3 sequence: CASRFRNSVHQETQYF. The CDR3, as DNA: TGTGCCAGCAGATTCCGGAACTCGGTTCACCAAGAGACCCAGTACTTC.

As regards this clonotype: Because it lacks the conserved phenylalanine or tryptophan at the end, this CDR3 is likely a read error. The chain links TRBV6-6 to TRBJ2-2; 7 bases align to TRBD1. Germline V gene data show CDR1 as MNHNY and CDR2 as SVGAGI (reference sequence). V lost 0 bases and J lost 4; bases outside the gene matches: 11. The CDR3 covers 18 residues. The CDR3 region is CASSYSLDRGLSTGELFL. In nucleotides, the CDR3 is TGTGCCAGCAGTTACTCACTGGATAGGGGGCTGAGCACCGGGGAGCTGTTTTTA.

Concerning this clonotype: Germline is not matched at one junction end, which may reflect a read error. This chain links TRBV11-2 with TRBJ2-5; 7 bases match TRBD1. In germline, CDR1 is SGHAT, CDR2 FQNNGV. This CDR3 comprises 17 residues. CDR3 residues: CTSGLVSGDSRQETQYF. The CDR3 coding sequence is TGTACCAGCGGCTTAGTCAGTGGGGACAGTCGGCAAGAGACCCAGTACTTC. Based on the CDR3 plus reference TRBV11-2 and TRBJ2-5, the full variable domain is EAGVAQSPRYKIIEKRQSVAFWCNPISGHATLYWYQQILGQGPKLLIQFQNNGVVDDSQLPKDRFSAERLKGVDSTLKIQPAKLEDSAVYLCTSGLVSGDSRQETQYFGPGTRLLVL.

This clonotype came up a few times. This may stem from a read error, because a much larger clone lies one nucleotide away. The rearrangement links TRBV7-8 to TRBJ1-1; maybe TRBD1 (5 bases). CDR1 is SGHVS and CDR2 is FQNEAQ in the germline V gene. V lost 1 base, J lost 1 base, and 10 bases lay in between. This CDR3 is built from 15 residues. The CDR3 DNA sequence: TGTGCCAGCAGCTTAGGGGGGAGGGCGAACACTGAAGCTTTCTTT. Encoded protein: CASSLGGRANTEAFF.

On this clonotype itself: One junction end does not reproduce the germline sequence, and a read error may be involved. The chain links TRBV4-1 to TRBJ1-6; D is undetermined. This CDR3 comprises 16 residues. Germline CDR1 is MGHRA and CDR2 is YSYEKL. CDR3 region: CASGQEPGNYNSPLHF. The DNA for the CDR3 is TGCGCCAGCGGCCAAGAGCCGGGCAACTATAATTCACCCCTCCACTTC.

Details on this clonotype: A much larger clone differs from this one at a single base, so this may be a read error. The chain carries TRBV28 and TRBJ2-3, with TRBD1 matching 10 bases. This CDR3 is 14 amino acids long. CDR1 MDHEN and CDR2 SYDVKM come from the germline V gene. The CDR3 bases are TGTGCCAGCTGTTTCGGACAGGGGGCAGATACGCAGTATTTT. Protein: CASCFGQGADTQYF.

Turning to this clonotype: This may stem from a read error, because a much larger clone lies one nucleotide away. The chain employs TRBV28 and TRBJ2-7, with 10 positions matching TRBD1. V was pared by 5 bases and J by 7 bases, with 14 bases of the junction left unmatched. Germline V gives CDR1 MDHEN, CDR2 SYDVKM. The CDR3 is made up of 16 amino acids. The CDR3 nucleotides read TGTGCCAGCAGTGCCCTTGGGGGGACAGGGGTCGAGGAGCAGTACTTC. Its translation: CASSALGGTGVEEQYF.

As to this clonotype: A junction end diverges from the germline sequence, so it may reflect a read error. The chain recombines TRBV10-3 with TRBJ1-2; D unclear. CDR3 length: 14 residues. Per the germline V gene, CDR1 is ENHRY and CDR2 is SYGVKD. CDR3 nucleotides: TGTTCCATCAGTGAGGGTCTAATAAACTATGGCTACACCTTC. Amino acid sequence: CSISEGLINYGYTF.

The chain carries TRBV6-6 and TRBJ1-1; D remains ambiguous. CDR1 is MNHNY, CDR2 SVGAGI, per germline (reference sequence). The CDR3 is 12 amino acids. V shed 5 bases and J shed 8 bases, with 12 bases lying between them. This chain's CDR3 is CASSNGPTEAFF. CDR3 nucleotide sequence: TGTGCCAGCAGTAACGGGCCCACAGAAGCTTTCTTT.

Comments on this clonotype: Because the CDR3 is missing its conserved closing phenylalanine or tryptophan, this is likely a read error. It is unclear where the CDR3 begins or ends on the DNA, so no DNA is shown, and the CDR3 is as TCRdb lists it. The rearrangement joins TRBV4-1 to TRBJ2-2; the table's D call of TRBD2 was not tested on the DNA. Both ends counted, the CDR3 spans 15 residues. CDR1 and CDR2 (germline): MGHRA, YSYEKL. CDR3 loop: CASSLAGDVTGELLL.

In regard to this clonotype: Germline and junction disagree at one end, which may indicate a read error. The chain has TRBV11-2 and TRBJ2-5; D possibly corresponds to TRBD2 (6 bases). CDR1 SGHAT and CDR2 FQNNGV come from the germline V gene. This CDR3 region has 14 residues. Written as DNA, the CDR3 is TGTGCCAGCAGCTCGGCGGGAATATTATTGTCCCAATACTTC. Encoded protein: CASSSAGILLSQYF.

In regard to this clonotype: No DNA is shown, since the ends of the CDR3 on it are uncertain; the CDR3 is the one TCRdb lists. The chain recombines TRBV4-1 with TRBJ1-2. Germline assignment: CDR1 MGHRA and CDR2 YSYEKL. The CDR3 length is 13 residues, termini included. The CDR3 sequence is CASSVTANYGCTF.

Worth noting for this clonotype: It may be a read error: a sequence one base away is much more abundant. The CDR3 DNA is TGTGCCAGCAGTTCGACGACGAATGTGTTAGGGTCCTCCTATGGCTACACCTTC. Protein sequence: CASSSTTNVLGSSYGYTF. The V gene is TRBV28, the J gene TRBJ1-2; D is uncertain. This CDR3 spans 18 amino acids. Germline lookup yields CDR1 MDHEN and CDR2 SYDVKM. V lost 4 bases and J 4 bases, leaving 25 bases between the germline ends.

The chain uses TRBV5-5 and TRBJ1-6; TRBD1 agrees at 9 bases. Per germline, CDR1 SGHKS and CDR2 YYEKEE (reference sequence). CDR3 length equals 16 residues. V dropped 4 bases and J dropped 7; count of bases not matched to a gene: 9. The CDR3 DNA reads TGTGCCAGCAGCATTCCCGGGACAGGGAACAATTCACCCCTCCACTTT. Amino acids: CASSIPGTGNNSPLHF. The whole variable domain, filled in from reference TRBV5-5 and TRBJ1-6, reads DAGVTQSPTHLIKTRGQQVTLRCSPISGHKSVSWYQQVLGQGPQFIFQYYEKEERGRGNFPDRFSARQFPNYSSELNVNALLLGDSALYLCASSIPGTGNNSPLHFGNGTRLTVT.

Concerning this clonotype itself: One junction end does not reproduce the germline sequence, and a read error may be involved. CDR3 region: CSVEWDGIRFYNEQFF. CDR3 bases: TGCAGTGTTGAATGGGACGGGATTAGATTTTACAATGAGCAGTTCTTC. The V call is TRBV29-1, the J call TRBJ2-1; D tentatively reads TRBD1 or TRBD2 (5 bases each). The germline V gene has CDR1 SQVTM and CDR2 ANQGSEA. This CDR3 is 16 amino acids long.

Comments on this clonotype: One end of the junction fails to match germline, which may point to a read error. The chain recombines TRBV12-3 or TRBV12-4 with TRBJ1-5; no clear D. The CDR3 is made up of 14 amino acids. CDR3 sequence: CASSKSPSNQPQHF. Here the CDR3 DNA reads TGTGCAAGCAGCAAGAGTCCAAGCAATCAGCCCCAGCATTTT.

Points on this clonotype: Mismatch with germline at one junction end may stem from a read error. The chain employs TRBV29-1 and TRBJ2-3; 7 bases are a match to TRBD2. This CDR3 spans 14 amino acids. CDR1 and CDR2 from the germline V gene are SQVTM and ANQGSEA. The CDR3 loop reads CSVGLVESTDTQYF. CDR3 in DNA: TGCAGTGTTGGACTAGTGGAGAGCACAGATACGCAGTATTTT.

A note on this clonotype: A read error is possible here, since a much larger clone lies one base away. This CDR3 is missing its conserved last phenylalanine or tryptophan, likely due to a read error. This chain connects TRBV7-2 to TRBJ2-7, with D possibly being TRBD2 (7 bases). The CDR3 contains 15 residues. V was clipped by 6 bases and J by 3 bases, with 18 bases between them. Per germline, CDR1 SGHTA and CDR2 FQGNSA. This chain's CDR3 is CASRRERDNFYEQYY. In nucleotides, the CDR3 is TGTGCCAGCAGGCGGGAGCGGGACAACTTCTACGAGCAGTACTAC.

This rearrangement joins TRBV2 to TRBJ2-1; maybe TRBD2 (6 bases). Germline V lookup: CDR1 SNHLY, CDR2 FYNNEI. The CDR3 contains 14 residues. V lost 5 bases and J 8 bases, leaving 16 bases between the germline ends. The CDR3 loop reads CASSPREWDDEQFF. The CDR3 bases are TGTGCCAGCAGTCCCCGGGAGTGGGACGATGAGCAGTTCTTC.

About this clonotype: At one end the junction does not follow the germline gene, possibly because of a read error. This chain connects TRBV11-2 to TRBJ2-7; D gene uncertain. Germline CDR1 SGHAT, CDR2 FQNNGV. This CDR3 is 13 amino acids long. CDR3 region: CASSRVALYEQYF. In DNA, the CDR3 is TGTGCCAGCAGTAGGGTGGCCCTTTACGAGCAATACTTC.

For this clonotype: One end of the junction fails to match germline, which may point to a read error. This chain uses TRBV4-1 with TRBJ2-1; D is undetermined. Germline CDR1 MGHRA, CDR2 YSYEKL. CDR3 size: 15 residues. As DNA, the CDR3 is TGCGCCAGCAGCCAAAGATATGTGACCTACAGTGAGCAGTTCTTC. The encoded protein is CASSQRYVTYSEQFF.